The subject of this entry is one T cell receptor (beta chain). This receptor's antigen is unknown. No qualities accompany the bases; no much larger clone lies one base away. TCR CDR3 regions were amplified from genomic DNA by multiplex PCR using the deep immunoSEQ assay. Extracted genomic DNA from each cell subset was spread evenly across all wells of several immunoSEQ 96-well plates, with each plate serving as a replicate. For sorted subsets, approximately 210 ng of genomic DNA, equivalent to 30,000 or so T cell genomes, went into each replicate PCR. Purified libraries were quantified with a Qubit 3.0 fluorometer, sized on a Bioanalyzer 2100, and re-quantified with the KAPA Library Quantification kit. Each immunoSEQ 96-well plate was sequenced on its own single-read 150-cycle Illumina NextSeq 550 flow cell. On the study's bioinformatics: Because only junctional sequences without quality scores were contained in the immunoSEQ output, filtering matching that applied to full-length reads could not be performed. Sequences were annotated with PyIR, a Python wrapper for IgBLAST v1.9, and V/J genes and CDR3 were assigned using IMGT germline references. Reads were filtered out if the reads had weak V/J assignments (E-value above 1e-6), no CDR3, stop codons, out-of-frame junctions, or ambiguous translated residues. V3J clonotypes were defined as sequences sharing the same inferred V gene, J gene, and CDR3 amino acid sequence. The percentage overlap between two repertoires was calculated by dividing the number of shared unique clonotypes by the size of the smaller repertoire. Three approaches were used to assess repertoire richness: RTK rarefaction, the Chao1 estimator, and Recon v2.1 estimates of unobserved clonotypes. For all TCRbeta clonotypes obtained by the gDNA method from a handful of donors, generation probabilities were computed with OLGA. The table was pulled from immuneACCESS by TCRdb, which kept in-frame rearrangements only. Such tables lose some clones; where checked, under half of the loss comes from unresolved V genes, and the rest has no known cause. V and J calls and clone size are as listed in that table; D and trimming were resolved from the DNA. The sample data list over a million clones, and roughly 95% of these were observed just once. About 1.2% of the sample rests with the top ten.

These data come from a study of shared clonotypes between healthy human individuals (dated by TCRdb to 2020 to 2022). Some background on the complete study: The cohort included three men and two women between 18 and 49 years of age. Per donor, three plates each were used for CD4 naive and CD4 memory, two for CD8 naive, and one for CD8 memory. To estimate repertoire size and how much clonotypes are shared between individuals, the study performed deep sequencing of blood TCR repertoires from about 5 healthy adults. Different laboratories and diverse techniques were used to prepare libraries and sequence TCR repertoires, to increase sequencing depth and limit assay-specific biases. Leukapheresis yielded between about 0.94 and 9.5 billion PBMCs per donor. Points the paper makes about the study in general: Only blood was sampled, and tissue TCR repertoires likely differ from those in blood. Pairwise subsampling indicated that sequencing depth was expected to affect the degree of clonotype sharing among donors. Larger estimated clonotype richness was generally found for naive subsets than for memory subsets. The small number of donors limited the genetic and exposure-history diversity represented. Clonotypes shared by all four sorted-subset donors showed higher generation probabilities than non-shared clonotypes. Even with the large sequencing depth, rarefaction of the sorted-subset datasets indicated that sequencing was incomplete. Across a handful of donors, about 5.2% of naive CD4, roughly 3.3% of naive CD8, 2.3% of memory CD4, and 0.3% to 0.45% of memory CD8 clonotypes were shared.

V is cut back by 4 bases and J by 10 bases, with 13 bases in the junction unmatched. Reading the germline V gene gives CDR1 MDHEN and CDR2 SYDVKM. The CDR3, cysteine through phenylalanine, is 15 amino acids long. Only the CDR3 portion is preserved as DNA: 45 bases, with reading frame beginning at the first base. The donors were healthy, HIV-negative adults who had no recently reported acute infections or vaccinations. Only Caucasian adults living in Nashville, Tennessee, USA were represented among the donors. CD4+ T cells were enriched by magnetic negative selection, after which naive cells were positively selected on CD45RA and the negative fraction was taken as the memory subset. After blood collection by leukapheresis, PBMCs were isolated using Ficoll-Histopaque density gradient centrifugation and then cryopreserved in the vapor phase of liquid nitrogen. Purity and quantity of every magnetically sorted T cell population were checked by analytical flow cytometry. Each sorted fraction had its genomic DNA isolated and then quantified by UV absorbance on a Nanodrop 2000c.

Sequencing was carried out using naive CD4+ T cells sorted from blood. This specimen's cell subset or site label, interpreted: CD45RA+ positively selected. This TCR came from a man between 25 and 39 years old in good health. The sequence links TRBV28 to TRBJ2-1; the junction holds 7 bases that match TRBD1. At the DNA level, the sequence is TGTGCCAGCAGTTGGACAGGAGTCGCCCCCATGGAGCAGTTCTTC. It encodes CASSWTGVAPMEQFF.